The clone carrying this T cell receptor beta chain was observed once. The data were taken from a study of blood T cell repertoires in COVID-19. Study in general: Italy, Spain and the United States were the sources of the convalescent and acute COVID-19 samples. From T cells, B-cell-depleted T cells, or PBMCs came the material, which was cDNA or gDNA.

Clones were read by immunoSEQ multiplex PCR, and TCRdb kept only the in-frame ones, dropping some. The table has some 80,000 clones, 85% seen once; the top ten hold 8.5% to 10%. The germline V gene encodes CDR1 LNHDA and CDR2 SQIVND (reference sequence). Between the trimmed V and J ends, which lost 3 bases and 0 bases, there was a span of 8 bases. The CDR3 runs to 14 residues. The clonotype was recovered from a man aged 45-60 years with COVID-19, enrolled during active disease. The sample taken for sequencing was peripheral blood. The V and J genes are TRBV19 and TRBJ1-1, with D tentatively TRBD1 (5 bases). In DNA, the CDR3 is TGTGCCAGTAGTATTGACAGCTTGAACACTGAAGCTTTCTTT. This codes for CASSIDSLNTEAFF.